Below, 14 T cell receptor beta chains from the same sample are listed, as sequenced in a study of technical replicates of blood from a few donors. Assay: immunoSEQ multiplex PCR; the TCRdb copy retains only in-frame clones and omits some. The table includes some 87,000 clones, 96% detected once. The sequenced sample consisted of T cells isolated from PBMCs. All receptors derive from a human donor in good health.

The CDR3 DNA reads as TGTGCCAGCAGCACCCCCATATTCGGGAAGGAGACCCAGTACTTC. It specifies CASSTPIFGKETQYF. This chain joins TRBV11-2 and TRBJ2-5, with D perhaps TRBD2 (5 bases). V was trimmed by 5 bases and J by 5 bases, leaving 18 bases between them. The CDR3 has 15 residues. Germline-derived CDR1 and CDR2 are SGHAT and FQNNGV.

The chain has TRBV7-9 and TRBJ2-5, with 9 bases fitting TRBD1. Trimming took 6 bases from V and 2 from J; bases not matched to a gene: 4. This CDR3 has 14 amino acids. The germline V gene encodes CDR1 SEHNR and CDR2 FQNEAQ (reference sequence). This chain's CDR3 is CASSLGTGQETQYF. CDR3 coding DNA: TGTGCCAGCAGTCTAGGGACAGGGCAAGAGACCCAGTACTTC.

This clone was counted a single time. V usage is TRBV6-1 and J usage is TRBJ2-7, with D possibly being TRBD1 (5 bases). From germline, CDR1 is MNHNS and CDR2 SASEGT. V lost 4 bases to trimming and J lost 8 bases, with 9 bases between them. This CDR3 is built from 11 residues. The DNA of the CDR3 is TGTGCCAGCAGTGCAGACAGACAGCAGTACTTC. The encoded protein is CASSADRQQYF.

The rearrangement joins TRBV27 to TRBJ2-1, with D perhaps matching TRBD2 (5 bases). V was cut by 4 bases and J by 1 base, with 17 bases left in between. CDR1 is MNHEY, CDR2 SMNVEV, per germline (reference sequence). The CDR3 runs to 17 residues. CDR3 loop: CASSSDPGVESYNEQFF. For the CDR3, the DNA is TGTGCCAGCAGTTCCGACCCCGGGGTAGAATCCTACAATGAGCAGTTCTTC.

The rearrangement uses TRBV5-8 and TRBJ1-1, with 7 bases identical to TRBD1. In germline, CDR1 is SGHTS, CDR2 YDEGEE. This CDR3 is built from 14 residues. With 5 bases clipped from V and 1 base from J, the junction kept 5 bases outside the gene matches. CDR3: CASSQDRENTEAFF. The DNA for the CDR3 is TGTGCCAGCAGTCAAGACAGGGAGAACACTGAAGCTTTCTTT.

The V gene is TRBV25-1, the J gene TRBJ2-7; unclear D gene. Germline lookup yields CDR1 MGHDK and CDR2 SYGVNS. This CDR3 contains 12 residues. Trimming shortened V by 1 base and J by 4 bases, and 5 bases separated the two germline ends. CDR3 sequence (DNA): TGTGCCAGCAGTGAATCCGGTTACGAGCAGTACTTC. It yields the protein CASSESGYEQYF.

Here the CDR3 reads CASSPTSVGTDTQYF. DNA for the CDR3: TGTGCCAGCAGCCCGACTAGCGTCGGCACAGATACGCAGTATTTT. The chain joins TRBV4-2 to TRBJ2-3; 8 bases align to TRBD2. Looked up from germline, CDR1 is LGHNA and CDR2 is YNFKEQ. CDR3 size: 15 residues. V lost 4 bases, J lost 1 base, and 4 bases stayed unmatched.

The gene calls are TRBV30 and TRBJ1-2; 8 bases are shared with TRBD1. Unmatched junction bases numbered 3, after V lost 0 bases and J lost 0 bases. Germline CDR1 GTSNPN, CDR2 SVGIG (reference sequence). The CDR3 runs 15 residues. This CDR3 is CAWSVQGVANYGYTF. The CDR3 region has the DNA TGTGCCTGGAGTGTACAGGGGGTGGCTAACTATGGCTACACCTTC. The entire variable domain, with the rest obtained from reference TRBV30 and TRBJ1-2, is as follows: SQTIHQWPATLVQPVGSPLSLECTVEGTSNPNLYWYRQAAGRGLQLLFYSVGIGQISSEVPQNLSASRPQDRQFILSSKKLLLSDSGFYLCAWSVQGVANYGYTFGSGTRLTVV.

J is TRBJ2-3 and V is TRBV7-9; D is undetermined. Trimming took off 1 base at V and 0 bases at J, with 14 bases between the two ends. The CDR3 sequence is 17 residues long. Germline V gene lookup returns CDR1 SEHNR and CDR2 FQNEAQ (reference sequence). CDR3 protein: CASSLDKGVSSTDTQYF. The CDR3 DNA follows: TGTGCCAGCAGCTTAGATAAAGGAGTATCTAGCACAGATACGCAGTATTTT. Complete variable domain (other parts from reference TRBV7-9 and TRBJ2-3): DTGVSQNPRHKITKRGQNVTFRCDPISEHNRLYWYRQTLGQGPEFLTYFQNEAQLEKSRLLSDRFSAERPKGSFSTLEIQRTEQGDSAMYLCASSLDKGVSSTDTQYFGPGTRLTVL.

V gene TRBV6-1 combines with J gene TRBJ2-2; D is undetermined. V lost 0 bases and J lost 4, with 6 bases in between. The CDR3 is 14 residues long. Germline V gene data show CDR1 as MNHNS and CDR2 as SASEGT. CDR3 amino acids: CASSEAPITGELFF. The CDR3 DNA reads as TGTGCCAGCAGTGAAGCCCCTATCACCGGGGAGCTGTTTTTT.

This chain joins TRBV13 and TRBJ2-1; D is unclear. The CDR3 runs to 12 residues. Trimming pared 4 bases from V and 10 bases from J, leaving 11 bases between. Germline CDR1 reads PRHDT; CDR2 reads FYEKMQ (reference sequence). CDR3 residues: CASSSSGPEQFF. The CDR3 bases are TGTGCCAGCAGCTCCTCTGGCCCGGAGCAGTTCTTC.

This rearrangement joins TRBV12-5 to TRBJ2-1; 15 nucleotides agree with TRBD2. Germline CDR1 LGHNT, CDR2 FRNRAP. J was trimmed by 7 bases and V by 5 bases; bases with no gene match: 6. The CDR3 consists of 16 residues. The CDR3 region has the DNA TGTGCTAGTGGTCTCGGACTAGCGGGAGGGGGGAATGAGCAGTTCTTC. This encodes CASGLGLAGGGNEQFF.

This sequence joins TRBV5-4 and TRBJ2-4; 8 positions agree with TRBD2. J was trimmed by 8 bases and V by 6 bases; bases with no gene match: 10. Germline V gene lookup returns CDR1 SGHNT and CDR2 YYREEE (reference sequence). The length of the CDR3 is 14 residues. The CDR3 coding sequence is TGTGCCAGCAAACCCGGGAGGGCGCAGGACATTCAGTACTTC. Encoded protein: CASKPGRAQDIQYF.

The chain joins TRBV5-1 to TRBJ2-5; 12 bases align to TRBD1. Germline CDR1 SGHRS, CDR2 YFSETQ. Trimming cost V 4 bases and J 5 bases; bases outside gene matches: 9. This CDR3 spans 16 amino acids. In DNA, the CDR3 is TGCGCCAGCAGCGCAGCCACCGGGACAGGGGGCGAGACCCAGTACTTC. It is translated as CASSAATGTGGETQYF.